This TCR beta chain was recovered during a study of T cell responses to AZD1222 COVID-19 vaccine. The V end lost 5 bases, the J end lost 8 bases, and 19 bases lay between the germline ends. CDR3 size: 15 residues. Germline CDR1 and CDR2: MNHEY and SVGAGI. About this clone: What it binds is not known.

General study results and limits: Increases in Spike-specific TCR breadth and depth were seen after two AZD1222 doses. Reportedly, nearly half the spike-specific TCRs target unmutated variant regions.

Assay: immunoSEQ multiplex PCR; the TCRdb copy retains only in-frame clones and omits some. Of about 140,000 clones in the sample, about 86% were seen once. This receptor was taken from an adult who received the AZD1222 COVID-19 vaccine. The V gene is TRBV6-5, the J gene TRBJ2-1; D gene uncertain. The sequenced sample was peripheral blood, obtained 28 days after the second AZD1222 dose. The CDR3: CASSPTRTTFDEQFF. The CDR3 DNA is TGTGCCAGCAGTCCAACCCGGACCACCTTTGATGAGCAGTTCTTC.